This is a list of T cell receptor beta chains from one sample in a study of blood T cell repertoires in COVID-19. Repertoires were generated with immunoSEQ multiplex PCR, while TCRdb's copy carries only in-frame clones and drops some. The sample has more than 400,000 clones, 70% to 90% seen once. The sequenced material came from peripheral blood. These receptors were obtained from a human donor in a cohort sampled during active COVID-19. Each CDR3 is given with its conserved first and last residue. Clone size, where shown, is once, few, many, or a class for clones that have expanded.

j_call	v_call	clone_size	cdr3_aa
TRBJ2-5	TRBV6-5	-	CASSGSGTGETQYF
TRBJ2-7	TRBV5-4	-	CASSLGGGGSYEQYF
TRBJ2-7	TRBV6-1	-	CASSEDRVPYEQYF
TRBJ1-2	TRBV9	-	CASSGQGLYGYTF
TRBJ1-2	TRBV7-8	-	CASSSRRPGQFYGYTF
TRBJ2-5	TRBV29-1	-	CSVDAGIQETQYF
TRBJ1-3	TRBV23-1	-	CASVRDSGNTIYF
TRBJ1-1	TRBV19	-	CASSVQQGSTEAFF
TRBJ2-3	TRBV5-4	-	CASSLELRLDTDTQYF
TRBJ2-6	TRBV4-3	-	CASSHELAGANVLTF
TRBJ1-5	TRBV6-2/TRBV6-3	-	CASSYGGEGQPQHF
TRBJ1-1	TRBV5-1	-	CASSWETGGISNTEAFF
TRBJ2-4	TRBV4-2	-	CASSQGTGAKNIQYF
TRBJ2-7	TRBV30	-	CAWSVGTGVYGKNF
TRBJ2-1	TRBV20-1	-	CSASSADNEQFF
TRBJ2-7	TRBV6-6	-	CASTPRGVQPTEQYF
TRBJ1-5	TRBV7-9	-	CASSPQGDQPQHF
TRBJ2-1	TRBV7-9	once	CASYGSYNEQFF
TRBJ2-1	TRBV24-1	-	CATSPSGRGGEQFF
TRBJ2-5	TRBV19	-	CASSPRMTAVPSGETQYF
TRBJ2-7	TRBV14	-	CASSQHNEQYF
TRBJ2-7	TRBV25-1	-	CASNASGSLSSYEQYF
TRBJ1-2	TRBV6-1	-	CASSEARDIHNGYTF